The text below deals with one T cell receptor (beta chain). This specimen belongs to a study of T cell changes during pregnancy in multiple sclerosis. Profiled with immunoSEQ multiplex PCR; TCRdb holds only in-frame clones, not every one. Of about 60,000 clones in the sample, roughly nine tenths are singletons; the top ten hold 0.76%. The germline V gene has CDR1 SGHRS and CDR2 YFSETQ. V gave up 3 bases and J gave up 1 base; unmatched junction bases: 9. The length of the CDR3 is 18 residues. The V gene is TRBV5-1, the J gene TRBJ2-1, with 11 bases aligning to TRBD2. Sequencing used CD4+ T cells from peripheral blood mononuclear cells, obtained in the first trimester of pregnancy. The TCR sequence derives from a female donor with multiple sclerosis, enrolled in a pregnancy study. The CDR3 loop is CASSSRGLAGVSYNEQFF. The CDR3 DNA reads as TGCGCCAGCAGCTCGAGAGGACTAGCGGGCGTGTCCTACAATGAGCAGTTCTTC.